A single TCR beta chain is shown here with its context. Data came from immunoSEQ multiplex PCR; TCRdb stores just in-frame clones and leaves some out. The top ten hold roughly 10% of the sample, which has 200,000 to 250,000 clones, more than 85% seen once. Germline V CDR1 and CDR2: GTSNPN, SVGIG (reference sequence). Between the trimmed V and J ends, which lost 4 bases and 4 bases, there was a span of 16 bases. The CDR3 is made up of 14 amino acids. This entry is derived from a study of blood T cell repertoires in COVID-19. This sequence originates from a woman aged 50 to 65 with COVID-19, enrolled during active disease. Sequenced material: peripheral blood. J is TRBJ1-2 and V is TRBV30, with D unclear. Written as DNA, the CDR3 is TGTGCCTGGACGTCGGCGGGTGGAGTCTATGGCTACACCTTC. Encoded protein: CAWTSAGGVYGYTF.